The 9 T cell receptor beta chains below all came from one sample that was sequenced in a study of cytomegalovirus exposure and HLA in healthy donors. Amplification used 60 Vbeta primers and 13 Jbeta primers. The data were produced by immunoSEQ multiplex PCR, yet TCRdb's version contains in-frame clones alone and is incomplete. This sample has some 170,000 clones, with roughly two thirds found just once. Specimen: PBMCs. These receptor sequences come from a woman in her thirties in good health and CMV-seronegative.

The rearrangement joins TRBV5-1 to TRBJ2-7; D is perhaps TRBD2 (6 bases). CDR1 and CDR2 from the germline V gene are SGHRS and YFSETQ. Trimming left V 5 bases short and J 0 bases short, with 27 bases between. The CDR3 consists of 19 residues. Here the CDR3 reads CASSSQLAGSLVASYEQYF. As DNA, the CDR3 is TGCGCCAGCAGTTCCCAGCTGGCGGGGTCCCTTGTGGCCTCCTACGAGCAGTACTTC.

The V and J genes are TRBV7-2 and TRBJ2-3; 7 bases are a match to TRBD2. V lost 3 bases and J lost 2; bases outside the gene matches: 8. CDR1 is SGHTA, CDR2 FQGNSA, per germline. The CDR3 has 16 residues. This chain's CDR3 is CASSFRPRGSTDTQYF. The CDR3 nucleotides are TGTGCCAGCAGCTTTAGACCGCGGGGGTCCACAGATACGCAGTATTTT.

The gene calls are TRBV6-1 and TRBJ2-1, with 8 bases that match TRBD2. The CDR3 length is 12 residues. V lost 5 bases to trimming and J lost 10 bases; unmatched junction nucleotides: 4. The germline V gene has CDR1 MNHNS and CDR2 SASEGT. The CDR3 DNA reads TGTGCCAGCAGTACCCAGCGGGAGGAGCAGTTCTTC. This encodes CASSTQREEQFF.

The chain combines TRBV5-6 with TRBJ1-2; perhaps TRBD1 as D (5 bases). The CDR3 contains 15 residues. The V end was cut by 4 bases, the J end by 4 bases, with 17 bases between. The germline gives CDR1 SGHDT, CDR2 YYEEEE. CDR3 bases: TGTGCCAGCAGCCCACCGCTTACAGGCGGCTATGGCTACACCTTC. Residues: CASSPPLTGGYGYTF.

This chain joins TRBV13 and TRBJ2-2; TRBD1 aligns across 10 bases. The length of the CDR3 is 16 residues. V was clipped by 2 bases and J by 6 bases; unmatched bases: 6. Per the germline V gene, CDR1 is PRHDT and CDR2 is FYEKMQ (reference sequence). The CDR3 sequence is CASSLTPGQGSGELFF. Written as DNA, the CDR3 is TGTGCCAGCAGCTTAACCCCGGGACAGGGGTCCGGGGAGCTGTTTTTT.

The gene calls are TRBV19 and TRBJ2-5; no reliable D call. The germline gives CDR1 LNHDA, CDR2 SQIVND (reference sequence). The CDR3 is 14 residues long. V was clipped by 3 bases and J by 0 bases, with 8 bases between them. The DNA for the CDR3 is TGTGCCAGTAGTATCGTGTCAGACCAAGAGACCCAGTACTTC. It specifies CASSIVSDQETQYF.

J is TRBJ1-5 and V is TRBV7-2; TRBD1 is a possible D gene (5 bases). The CDR3 has 17 amino acids. Germline-derived CDR1 and CDR2 are SGHTA and FQGNSA. Trimming took off 5 bases at V and 0 bases at J, with 17 bases between the two ends. CDR3 protein: CASSPGPGGYSNQPQHF. The DNA of the CDR3 is TGTGCCAGCAGCCCGGGCCCCGGGGGGTATAGCAATCAGCCCCAGCATTTT.

This clone was observed a few times. J is TRBJ1-1 and V is TRBV6-5; 7 bases fit TRBD1. The junction had 6 bases not matched to a gene; V was cut back by 2 bases and J by 3 bases. Germline V gives CDR1 MNHEY, CDR2 SVGAGI. This CDR3 has 15 amino acids. CDR3 sequence (DNA): TGTGCCAGCAGTTACGGTGGAGGGGGCGACACTGAAGCTTTCTTT. Its protein product is CASSYGGGGDTEAFF.

This clone was seen more than once but under ten times. The chain recombines TRBV28 with TRBJ1-5, with D hard to call. Germline CDR1 and CDR2: MDHEN and SYDVKM. The CDR3 runs 14 residues. With 5 bases removed from V and 1 base from J, the gap between germline ends came to 9 bases. CDR3 DNA: TGTGCCAGCAGTGGTGGAGGAAGCAATCAGCCCCAGCATTTT. This codes for CASSGGGSNQPQHF.